A single sample is the source of the 20 T cell receptor beta chains below, sequenced in a study of blood T cells in healthy people across ages. For the second PCR, which ran for about 6 to 11 cycles, a sample-barcoded 5' primer and a J-beta primer mix were used. TCRdb recomputed calls from the 5' RACE reads with MiXCR, one row per CDR3 protein. This sample has approximately 850,000 distinct CDR3 sequences; about three fifths occur once, and the top ten carry 20% to 25%. The sequenced material came from blood. The receptors were gathered from a man aged 25-45 years in good health.

The chain links TRBV11-1 to TRBJ2-1, with 10 positions matching TRBD1. The CDR3 extends over 14 amino acids. V lost 3 bases to trimming and J lost 10 bases; unmatched junction nucleotides: 6. Germline CDR1 SGHAT, CDR2 FQDESV (reference sequence). CDR3 coding DNA: TGTGCCAGCAGCTTGGGACAGGGGAATTACGAGCAGTTCTTC. Its translation is CASSLGQGNYEQFF.

The V and J genes are TRBV25-1 and TRBJ1-1; tentative D call: TRBD1 (6 bases). Germline CDR1 reads MGHDK; CDR2 reads SYGVNS. This CDR3 has 14 amino acids. V dropped 0 bases and J dropped 5 bases, with 10 bases sitting between them. This chain's CDR3 is CASSEYGGRTEAFF. CDR3 nucleotide sequence: TGTGCCAGCAGTGAATACGGGGGGCGGACTGAAGCTTTCTTT.

This sequence joins TRBV20-1 and TRBJ2-3; maybe TRBD2 (5 bases). V was cut by 2 bases and J by 3 bases, with 12 bases left in between. The CDR3 sequence is 14 residues long. The V gene's germline CDR1 is DFQATT and CDR2 SNEGSKA (reference sequence). In DNA form, the CDR3 reads TGCAGTGCTAGATCGCAGGACTTTACAGATACGCAGTATTTT. Its protein product is CSARSQDFTDTQYF.

This clonotype showed up just a few times. The V call is TRBV4-2, the J call TRBJ1-2; no clear D gene. This CDR3 is 13 amino acids long. Germline CDR1 LGHNA, CDR2 YNFKEQ. V was trimmed by 0 bases and J by 8 bases, leaving 10 bases between them. CDR3 in DNA: TGTGCCAGCAGCCAAGAGCTATCCGGCGGCTACACCTTC. Its protein product is CASSQELSGGYTF.

Note on this clonotype: This may be a read error, as it is one base from a much larger clone. The chain has TRBV4-2 and TRBJ2-5; unclear D gene. Germline CDR1 is LGHNA and CDR2 is YNFKEQ. The CDR3 is 12 amino acids. DNA for the CDR3: TGTGTCAGCAGCCAAGATGGGGAGACCCAGTACTTC. As protein: CVSSQDGETQYF.

In its sample, this clonotype was seen a few times. The chain recombines TRBV20-1 with TRBJ2-5; possibly TRBD2 for D (6 bases). The germline gives CDR1 DFQATT, CDR2 SNEGSKA (reference sequence). Trimming took off 1 base at V and 3 bases at J, with 15 bases between the two ends. CDR3 size: 15 residues. CDR3 nucleotides: TGCAGTGCTAGAGCGTGGGTAGCGGTAAAAGAGACCCAGTACTTC. It encodes CSARAWVAVKETQYF.

The chain links TRBV12-3 or TRBV12-4 to TRBJ1-1; tentative D call: TRBD1 (5 bases). This CDR3 region has 15 residues. Trimming removed 5 bases at V and 1 base at J, with 14 bases between. This CDR3 reads CASSPGVFGNTEAFF. In DNA, the CDR3 is TGTGCCAGCAGTCCGGGGGTGTTTGGGAACACTGAAGCTTTCTTT.

This chain uses TRBV6-5 with TRBJ2-6; D gene ambiguous. CDR3 size: 17 residues. Germline V gives CDR1 MNHEY, CDR2 SVGAGI. The V and J ends lost 0 bases and 0 bases respectively, with 9 bases between them. The CDR3 here is CASSYSWVLSGANVLTF. The CDR3 region has the DNA TGTGCCAGCAGTTACTCCTGGGTCCTCTCTGGGGCCAACGTCCTGACTTTC.

This chain connects TRBV19 to TRBJ2-5; D perhaps matches TRBD1 (5 bases). The better agreement between TRBJ2-7 and the DNA end casts doubt on the J call. The length of the CDR3 is 15 residues. Germline V gives CDR1 LNHDA, CDR2 SQIVND (reference sequence). Written as DNA, the CDR3 is TGTGCCAGTAGTAAAGACAGAGTCCCAACCTACGAGCAGTACTTC. This gives the protein CASSKDRVPTYEQYF.

This clonotype occurred many times. The V and J genes are TRBV4-3 and TRBJ1-2, with D unclear. V was clipped by 1 base and J by 5 bases, with 11 bases between them. The V gene's germline CDR1 is LGHNA and CDR2 YSLEER. The CDR3 has 14 residues. The CDR3 nucleotides read TGCGCCAGCAGCCAAGCGGAGTTCGGGTATGGCTACACCTTC. As protein: CASSQAEFGYGYTF.

The chain joins TRBV2 to TRBJ1-2; D is unresolved. Trimming stripped 2 bases from V and 0 bases from J, with 16 bases between. Looked up from germline, CDR1 is SNHLY and CDR2 is FYNNEI. This CDR3 contains 17 residues. CDR3 sequence (DNA): TGTGCCAGCAGTGAACCAACCTTCGACGGTGCTAACTATGGCTACACCTTC. Residues: CASSEPTFDGANYGYTF.

This chain uses TRBV11-2 with TRBJ2-3; D remains ambiguous. In germline, CDR1 is SGHAT, CDR2 FQNNGV. The CDR3 has 14 amino acids. The V end was cut by 0 bases, the J end by 7 bases, with 11 bases between. The CDR3 here is CASSLEGKVNTQYF. The CDR3 coding sequence is TGTGCCAGCAGCTTAGAGGGGAAGGTGAATACGCAGTATTTT. The full variable domain, rest sourced from reference TRBV11-2 and TRBJ2-3, is EAGVAQSPRYKIIEKRQSVAFWCNPISGHATLYWYQQILGQGPKLLIQFQNNGVVDDSQLPKDRFSAERLKGVDSTLKIQPAKLEDSAVYLCASSLEGKVNTQYFGPGTRLTVL.

The table lists this clonotype with a count of one. The rearrangement uses TRBV12-5 and TRBJ1-5, with 7 bases lining up with TRBD1. V gave up 0 bases and J gave up 0 bases; unmatched junction bases: 2. The germline CDR1 and CDR2 sequences are LGHNT and FRNRAP. The CDR3 loop spans 16 amino acids. CDR3 in DNA: TGTGCTAGTGGTTTGGTATGGGACAGTAGCAATCAGCCCCAGCATTTT. This codes for CASGLVWDSSNQPQHF.

The chain uses TRBV4-1 and TRBJ2-1, with a tentative D call TRBD2 (5 bases). The CDR3 extends over 17 amino acids. Germline CDR1 reads MGHRA; CDR2 reads YSYEKL. Trimming shortened V by 2 bases and J by 0 bases, and 14 bases separated the two germline ends. This chain's CDR3 is CASSQSSSADSYNEQFF. CDR3 bases: TGCGCCAGCAGCCAATCCTCTTCAGCGGACTCCTACAATGAGCAGTTCTTC.

V and J are TRBV6-2 or TRBV6-3 and TRBJ2-3; D is possibly TRBD1 or TRBD2 (5 bases each). The CDR3 consists of 15 residues. Deletions cut 2 bases from V and 4 bases from J, with 13 bases between. Germline-derived CDR1 and CDR2 are MNHEY and SVGEGT. The CDR3 sequence: CASSYPGTFSDTQYF. CDR3 bases: TGTGCCAGCAGTTACCCCGGGACCTTCTCAGATACGCAGTATTTT.

The gene calls are TRBV20-1 and TRBJ2-1, with D perhaps matching TRBD1 (5 bases). The CDR3 has 13 residues. V was cut by 4 bases and J by 4 bases, with 11 bases left in between. Germline loops: CDR1 DFQATT, CDR2 SNEGSKA (reference sequence). The CDR3 region has the DNA TGCAGTGCTACCGTCGACAGATACAATGAGCAGTTCTTC. Its translation: CSATVDRYNEQFF.

This clonotype occurred once. The gene calls are TRBV7-8 and TRBJ1-1, with D hard to call. The germline V gene has CDR1 SGHVS and CDR2 FQNEAQ. V dropped 2 bases and J dropped 0 bases, with 10 bases sitting between them. This CDR3 spans 15 amino acids. This CDR3 is CASSLRDLMNTEAFF. The CDR3 DNA reads as TGTGCCAGCAGCTTACGAGACCTTATGAACACTGAAGCTTTCTTT. Full variable domain (outside the CDR3, taken from reference TRBV7-8 and TRBJ1-1): GAGVSQSPRYKVAKRGQDVALRCDPISGHVSLFWYQQALGQGPEFLTYFQNEAQLDKSGLPSDRFFAERPEGSVSTLKIQRTQQEDSAVYLCASSLRDLMNTEAFFGQGTRLTVV.

This chain links TRBV7-2 with TRBJ1-1; perhaps TRBD1 as D (6 bases). The V end lost 6 bases, the J end lost 1 base, and 15 bases lay between the germline ends. The germline V gene encodes CDR1 SGHTA and CDR2 FQGNSA. This CDR3 is built from 15 residues. CDR3 DNA sequence: TGTGCCAGCAGTCGACAGGCTCTATCGAACACTGAAGCTTTCTTT. It encodes CASSRQALSNTEAFF.

This chain uses TRBV20-1 with TRBJ2-1; the match to TRBD2 covers 11 bases. The CDR3 is 16 residues long. J gave up 2 bases and V 2 bases, and 5 bases lay outside the gene matches. Germline V gene lookup returns CDR1 DFQATT and CDR2 SNEGSKA (reference sequence). CDR3 protein: CSARSLAGDAYNEQFF. The CDR3 DNA reads as TGCAGTGCTAGATCACTAGCGGGGGACGCCTACAATGAGCAGTTCTTC.

The chain joins TRBV7-6 to TRBJ2-1, with 10 bases identical to TRBD2. The ends lost 1 base at V and 6 bases at J; junction bases unmatched: 6. The germline CDR1 and CDR2 sequences are SGHVS and FNYEAQ. The CDR3 consists of 16 residues. CDR3 region: CASSLVVAGGFNEQFF. For the CDR3, the DNA is TGTGCCAGCAGCTTAGTTGTAGCGGGGGGCTTCAATGAGCAGTTCTTC.